Sequencing of this T cell receptor (beta chain) was carried out in a study of blood T cells in healthy people across ages. Russia was home to the donors, healthy Caucasian individuals aged roughly 6 to 90. Extracted total RNA amounted to at least 5.5 micrograms for each sample. This clonotype was picked up a small number of times. The CDR3 has 15 residues. Trimming took off 4 bases at V and 1 base at J, with 11 bases between the two ends. The germline gives CDR1 MRHNA, CDR2 SNTAGT. A second PCR, run for roughly 7 to 12 cycles, used a sample-barcoded 5' primer plus a J-beta primer mix. TCRdb fed the 5' RACE reads into MiXCR, producing one record per CDR3 protein. The sample records about 640,000 distinct CDR3 sequences, 58% being singletons.

The V gene is TRBV6-4, the J gene TRBJ2-1; possibly TRBD2 for D (5 bases). Material: blood. The TCR sequence derives from a man aged 60 to 69 in good health. The CDR3 reads CASSALAYSYNEQFF. CDR3 sequence (DNA): TGTGCCAGCAGTGCCTTAGCGTATTCCTACAATGAGCAGTTCTTC.